One T cell receptor beta chain is described in this entry. The CDR3 spans 12 residues. Per the germline V gene, CDR1 is LNHDA and CDR2 is SQIVND (reference sequence). V shed 6 bases and J shed 0 bases, with 5 bases lying between them. The data were taken from a study of control samples from healthy donors and cancer patients. Measured with immunoSEQ multiplex PCR; TCRdb has only the in-frame clones, and not every one. There are some 120,000 clones in the sample; 70% to 90% occur only once, and 2.9% lies in the top ten. The sequence was collected from a man in his 60s in good health. The chain employs TRBV19 and TRBJ1-1; D not certain. The sample comprised blood. The CDR3 region is CASRDLNTEAFF. The CDR3 DNA reads TGTGCCAGTAGGGACCTGAACACTGAAGCTTTCTTT. The full variable domain, completed using reference TRBV19 and TRBJ1-1, is DGGITQSPKYLFRKEGQNVTLSCEQNLNHDAMYWYRQDPGQGLRLIYYSQIVNDFQKGDIAEGYSVSREKKESFPLTVTSAQKNPTAFYLCASRDLNTEAFFGQGTRLTVV.